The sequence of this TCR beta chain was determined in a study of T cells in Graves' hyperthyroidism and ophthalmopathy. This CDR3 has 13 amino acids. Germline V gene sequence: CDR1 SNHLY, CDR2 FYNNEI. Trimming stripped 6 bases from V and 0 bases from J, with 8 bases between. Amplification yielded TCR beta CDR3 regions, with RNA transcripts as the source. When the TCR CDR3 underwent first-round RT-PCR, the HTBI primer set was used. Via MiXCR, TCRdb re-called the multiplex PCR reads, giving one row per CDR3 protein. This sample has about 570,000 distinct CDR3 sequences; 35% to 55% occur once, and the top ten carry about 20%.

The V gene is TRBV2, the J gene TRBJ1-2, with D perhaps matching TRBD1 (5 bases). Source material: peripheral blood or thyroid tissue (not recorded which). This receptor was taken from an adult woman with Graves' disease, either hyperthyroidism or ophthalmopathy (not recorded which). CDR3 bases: TGTGCCAGCAGGGACATCGCTAACTATGGCTACACCTTC. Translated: CASRDIANYGYTF.